Listed here are 9 T cell receptor beta chains from one sample, sequenced in a study of cytomegalovirus exposure and HLA in healthy donors. Assay used: immunoSEQ multiplex PCR; TCRdb lists only in-frame clones, some missing. The sample carries some 180,000 clones, around nine tenths recorded once. What was sequenced was PBMCs. The receptors originated from a man aged 30 to 45 in good health and CMV-seropositive.

The CDR3 nucleotides are TGTGCCAGCTCACCGATTGCAGGAATAGCCAAAAACATTCAGTACTTC. Translated: CASSPIAGIAKNIQYF. The rearrangement uses TRBV18 and TRBJ2-4; D gene unclear. The CDR3 is 16 amino acids. Germline assignment: CDR1 KGHSH and CDR2 LQKENI. Trimming pared 3 bases from V and 0 bases from J, leaving 12 bases between.

The chain couples TRBV5-1 to TRBJ1-1, with TRBD1 matching 9 bases. This CDR3 has 16 residues. V lost 3 bases, J lost 1 base, and 7 bases stayed unmatched. CDR1 SGHRS and CDR2 YFSETQ come from the germline V gene. CDR3 region: CASSSTGGMGNTEAFF. In nucleotides, the CDR3 is TGCGCCAGCAGCTCCACAGGGGGCATGGGGAACACTGAAGCTTTCTTT.

The chain joins TRBV5-6 to TRBJ1-6, with 7 bases fitting TRBD1. This CDR3 is 17 amino acids long. Germline CDR1 and CDR2: SGHDT and YYEEEE. Trimming took 1 base from V and 7 from J; bases not matched to a gene: 11. CDR3 DNA: TGTGCCAGCAGCTTGCCCAAATTGACAGGGCGGAATTCACCCCTCCACTTT. It is translated as CASSLPKLTGRNSPLHF.

CDR3 protein: CASSYRGLGNTIYF. In DNA form, the CDR3 reads TGTGCCAGCAGTTACCGGGGGCTTGGAAACACCATATATTTT. The chain combines TRBV6-5 with TRBJ1-3; D is perhaps TRBD1 (6 bases). The CDR3 is 14 amino acids. Trimming pared 2 bases from V and 3 bases from J, leaving 8 bases between. Germline V gene lookup returns CDR1 MNHEY and CDR2 SVGAGI.

The chain recombines TRBV27 with TRBJ2-3, with D perhaps matching TRBD2 (5 bases). Germline V gene data show CDR1 as MNHEY and CDR2 as SMNVEV (reference sequence). The CDR3 has 13 amino acids. With 5 bases removed from V and 7 bases from J, the gap between germline ends came to 13 bases. The CDR3 here is CASSKGAVNTQYF. CDR3 coding DNA: TGTGCCAGCAGTAAGGGAGCCGTAAATACGCAGTATTTT.

The chain couples TRBV7-9 to TRBJ2-3; D remains unclear. CDR3 size: 14 residues. Germline assignment: CDR1 SEHNR and CDR2 FQNEAQ (reference sequence). Trimming left V 3 bases short and J 6 bases short, with 13 bases between. DNA of the CDR3: TGTGCCAGCAGCTTGACCGGTTCCGGGGATACGCAGTATTTT. Translated, it gives CASSLTGSGDTQYF. Complete variable domain (other parts from reference TRBV7-9 and TRBJ2-3): DTGVSQNPRHKITKRGQNVTFRCDPISEHNRLYWYRQTLGQGPEFLTYFQNEAQLEKSRLLSDRFSAERPKGSFSTLEIQRTEQGDSAMYLCASSLTGSGDTQYFGPGTRLTVL.

This sequence joins TRBV11-1 and TRBJ2-7; D may correspond to TRBD1 or TRBD2 (5 bases each). The germline V gene has CDR1 SGHAT and CDR2 FQDESV (reference sequence). The CDR3 is 14 amino acids. Trimming pared 3 bases from V and 2 bases from J, leaving 11 bases between. In nucleotides, the CDR3 is TGTGCCAGCAGCTTGGTGCAGGGAGCCTACGAGCAGTACTTC. This translates into CASSLVQGAYEQYF.

J is TRBJ2-3 and V is TRBV5-6, with 7 positions matching TRBD2. Germline trimming cut 2 bases from V and 3 bases from J; bases unmatched to any gene: 3. Germline V lookup: CDR1 SGHDT, CDR2 YYEEEE. This CDR3 spans 14 amino acids. CDR3 sequence: CASSFGLGTDTQYF. For the CDR3, the DNA is TGTGCCAGCAGCTTCGGACTAGGAACAGATACGCAGTATTTT.

This chain's CDR3 is CASSLVPGISYEQYF. In DNA, the CDR3 is TGTGCCAGCAGCTTGGTGCCAGGTATCTCCTACGAGCAGTACTTC. J is TRBJ2-7 and V is TRBV5-5, with D unclear. Trimming removed 0 bases at V and 0 bases at J, with 10 bases between. Germline V gives CDR1 SGHKS, CDR2 YYEKEE (reference sequence). This CDR3 region has 15 residues.